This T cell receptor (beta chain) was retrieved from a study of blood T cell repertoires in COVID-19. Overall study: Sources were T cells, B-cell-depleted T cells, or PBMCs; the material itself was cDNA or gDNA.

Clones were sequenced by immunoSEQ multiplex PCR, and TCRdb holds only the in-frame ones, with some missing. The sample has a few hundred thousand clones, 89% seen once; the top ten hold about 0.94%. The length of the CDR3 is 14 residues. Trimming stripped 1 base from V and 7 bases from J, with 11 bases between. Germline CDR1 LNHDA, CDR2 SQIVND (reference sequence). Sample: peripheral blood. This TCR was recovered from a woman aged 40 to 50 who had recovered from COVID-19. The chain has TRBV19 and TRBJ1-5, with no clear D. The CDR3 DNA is TGTGCCAGTAGTATAGGTACGCAGCGGCAGCCCCAGCATTTT. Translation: CASSIGTQRQPQHF.